A single sample gave rise to the 17 T cell receptor beta chains below, sequenced in a study of T-cell reconstitution after alpha-beta-depleted transplantation in children. As it was prepared, the TCRbeta library received unique molecular identifiers. TCRdb independently ran MiXCR on the PCR reads; one entry per CDR3 protein. The sample has about 360,000 distinct CDR3 sequences, roughly 14% seen once. The sample was PBMCs, taken from the stem cell graft. The receptors here all came from a human donor who donated a stem cell graft to a child with Fanconi anemia.

This clonotype was counted between two and nine times. The chain couples TRBV20-1 to TRBJ1-1; the D gene is possibly TRBD1 (5 bases). Trimming took off 6 bases at V and 0 bases at J, with 17 bases between the two ends. The CDR3 spans 15 residues. Germline-derived CDR1 and CDR2 are DFQATT and SNEGSKA (reference sequence). The CDR3 nucleotides are TGCAGTGCCCAACCGGGGCGCGGATTGAACACTGAAGCTTTCTTT. As protein: CSAQPGRGLNTEAFF.

The chain has TRBV20-1 and TRBJ2-5; D ambiguous. Germline V CDR1 and CDR2: DFQATT, SNEGSKA (reference sequence). This CDR3 contains 15 residues. Trimming left V 0 bases short and J 2 bases short, with 13 bases between. This CDR3 is CSARDFTATQETQYF. In DNA, the CDR3 is TGCAGTGCTAGAGATTTTACGGCTACGCAAGAGACCCAGTACTTC.

The rearrangement links TRBV7-2 to TRBJ1-2, with 9 nucleotides matching TRBD1. The CDR3 covers 15 residues. From germline, CDR1 is SGHTA and CDR2 FQGNSA. V lost 1 base and J lost 4; bases outside the gene matches: 4. This CDR3 is CASSLDTGGLYGYTF. The CDR3 DNA reads TGTGCCAGCAGCTTAGATACAGGGGGCCTCTATGGCTACACCTTC.

This clonotype was observed many times. This CDR3 is CASTYRLETQYF. CDR3 DNA: TGTGCCAGCACCTACAGGTTGGAAACGCAGTATTTT. The chain links TRBV5-6 to TRBJ2-3; weak D call: TRBD1 (5 bases). The germline V gene has CDR1 SGHDT and CDR2 YYEEEE. Trimming took 6 bases from V and 9 from J, leaving 14 bases between them. The CDR3 consists of 12 residues.

This clonotype showed up many times. This chain connects TRBV5-1 to TRBJ1-1, with 7 bases aligning to TRBD1. After removal of 2 bases from V and 7 bases from J, the junction contained 5 bases not matched to a gene. CDR1 is SGHRS, CDR2 YFSETQ, per germline. CDR3 length: 13 residues. In DNA, the CDR3 is TGCGCCAGCAGCTTCGACAGGGCTAATGAAGCTTTCTTT. This encodes CASSFDRANEAFF.

In this sample, this clonotype turned up a few times. The chain joins TRBV28 to TRBJ1-5, with 9 bases fitting TRBD1. The germline V gene has CDR1 MDHEN and CDR2 SYDVKM. This CDR3 spans 14 amino acids. The trim removed 10 bases at V and 6 bases at J, leaving 10 bases unmatched. CDR3 coding DNA: TGTGCCACCTTACAGGGGGCGGAAGGTCAGCCCCAGCATTTT. Protein sequence: CATLQGAEGQPQHF.

This clonotype has at least ten counts. The CDR3 loop reads CASKTGGYREKLFF. Written as DNA, the CDR3 is TGTGCCAGCAAAACAGGGGGCTATCGTGAAAAACTGTTTTTT. The chain has TRBV12-3 or TRBV12-4 and TRBJ1-4; 9 nucleotides match TRBD1. V lost 7 bases to trimming and J lost 7 bases; unmatched junction nucleotides: 7. CDR3 length: 14 amino acids.

V gene TRBV7-8 combines with J gene TRBJ1-5, with a weak D call TRBD1 (5 bases). Trimming took 5 bases from V and 3 from J, leaving 14 bases between them. The CDR3 extends over 15 amino acids. CDR1 is SGHVS, CDR2 FQNEAQ, per germline. CDR3 residues: CASSPNGQVNQPQHF. The DNA for the CDR3 is TGTGCCAGCAGCCCTAACGGACAAGTCAATCAGCCCCAGCATTTT.

The chain is built from TRBV20-1 and TRBJ1-3; D perhaps matches TRBD1 (5 bases). Germline CDR1 reads DFQATT; CDR2 reads SNEGSKA (reference sequence). This CDR3 is 17 amino acids long. V was clipped by 5 bases and J by 0 bases, with 20 bases between them. DNA of the CDR3: TGCAGTGCTCATCTAAGGGGAGGGCCGAGCTCTGGAAACACCATATATTTT. Translating it yields CSAHLRGGPSSGNTIYF.

The chain uses TRBV25-1 and TRBJ1-6; no reliable D call. Germline loops: CDR1 MGHDK, CDR2 SYGVNS. V was cut by 3 bases and J by 7 bases, with 10 bases left in between. The CDR3 has 14 amino acids. The DNA of the CDR3 is TGTGCCAGCAGTGAGGAAAGGATAAATTCACCCCTCCACTTT. Encoded protein: CASSEERINSPLHF.

This clonotype was observed at least ten times. The V and J genes are TRBV12-3 or TRBV12-4 and TRBJ2-6; 8 nucleotides agree with TRBD1. V shed 4 bases, J shed 4 bases, and the junction held 3 bases outside the gene matches. The CDR3 loop spans 15 amino acids. The CDR3 DNA reads TGTGCCAGCAGTTCCAGGGGGCTCGGGGCCAACGTCCTGACTTTC. Amino acid sequence: CASSSRGLGANVLTF.

This clonotype appeared many times. The V gene is TRBV5-1, the J gene TRBJ2-7; 8 positions agree with TRBD2. The V and J ends lost 0 bases and 2 bases, in that order; junction bases with no gene match: 13. CDR1 and CDR2 (germline): SGHRS, YFSETQ. The CDR3 length is 18 residues. Written as DNA, the CDR3 is TGCGCCAGCAGCTTGGATGTCAGCGGGGGACCGGAGCCCTACGAGCAGTACTTC. Encoded protein: CASSLDVSGGPEPYEQYF.

This clonotype turned up a few times. The gene calls are TRBV15 and TRBJ2-2, with D uncertain. The CDR3 spans 13 residues. The ends were cut back, 3 bases at V and 3 bases at J, with 5 bases in the middle. Germline V CDR1 and CDR2: LNHNV, YYDKDF (reference sequence). CDR3: CATSRDHTGELFF. CDR3 DNA: TGTGCCACCAGCAGGGACCACACCGGGGAGCTGTTTTTT. The full variable domain, completed using reference TRBV15 and TRBJ2-2, is DAMVIQNPRYQVTQFGKPVTLSCSQTLNHNVMYWYQQKSSQAPKLLFHYYDKDFNNEADTPDNFQSRRPNTSFCFLDIRSPGLGDTAMYLCATSRDHTGELFFGEGSRLTVL.

This clonotype was observed at least ten times. The chain combines TRBV6-5 with TRBJ2-1; 8 nucleotides line up with TRBD2. This CDR3 is 16 amino acids long. V trimming: 0 bases; J trimming: 8 bases; junction bases outside the gene matches: 9. Germline V gene sequence: CDR1 MNHEY, CDR2 SVGAGI. This CDR3 reads CASSYSRAGDGDEQFF. CDR3 DNA sequence: TGTGCCAGCAGTTACTCCCGAGCGGGGGATGGCGATGAGCAGTTCTTC.

This clonotype was recorded a few times. The chain uses TRBV7-2 and TRBJ2-3, with D unclear. Trimming left V 5 bases short and J 1 base short, with 16 bases between. The CDR3 runs 16 residues. Germline V gives CDR1 SGHTA, CDR2 FQGNSA. As DNA, the CDR3 is TGTGCCAGCAGCAAGGCGCCGGGCCTCGGCACAGATACGCAGTATTTT. Protein product: CASSKAPGLGTDTQYF.

This clonotype was seen more than once but under ten times. V and J are TRBV12-3 or TRBV12-4 and TRBJ1-1; a weak D match, TRBD1 (6 bases). V lost 6 bases and J lost 3, with 11 bases in between. The CDR3 length is 13 residues. The CDR3 nucleotides are TGTGCCAGCAGACCTACAGGGTACACTGAAGCTTTCTTT. It encodes CASRPTGYTEAFF.

This clonotype was seen a handful of times. This chain joins TRBV20-1 and TRBJ2-3, with no clear D. In germline, CDR1 is DFQATT, CDR2 SNEGSKA (reference sequence). The CDR3 is made up of 14 amino acids. V dropped 0 bases and J dropped 5 bases, with 12 bases sitting between them. The CDR3 DNA sequence: TGCAGTGCTAGAGATCTAGGTGGATTAGATACGCAGTATTTT. It encodes CSARDLGGLDTQYF.